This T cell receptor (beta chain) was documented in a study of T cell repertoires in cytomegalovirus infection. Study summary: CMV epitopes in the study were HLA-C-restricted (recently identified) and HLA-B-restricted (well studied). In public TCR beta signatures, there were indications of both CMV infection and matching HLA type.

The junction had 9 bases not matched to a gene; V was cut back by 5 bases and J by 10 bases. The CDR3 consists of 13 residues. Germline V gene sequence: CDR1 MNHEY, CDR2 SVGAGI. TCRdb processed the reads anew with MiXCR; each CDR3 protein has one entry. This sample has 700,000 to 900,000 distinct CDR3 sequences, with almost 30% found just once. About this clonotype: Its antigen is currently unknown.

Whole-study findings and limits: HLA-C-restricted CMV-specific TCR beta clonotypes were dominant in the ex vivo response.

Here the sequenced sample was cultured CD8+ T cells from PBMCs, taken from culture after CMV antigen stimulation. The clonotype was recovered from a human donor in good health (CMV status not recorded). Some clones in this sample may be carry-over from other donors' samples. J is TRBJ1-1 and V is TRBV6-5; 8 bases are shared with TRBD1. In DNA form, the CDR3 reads TGTGCCAGCAGTAACCTGGACAGGGCGGCAGCTTTCTTT. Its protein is CASSNLDRAAAFF.